This T cell receptor beta chain was sequenced in a study of blood T cell repertoires in COVID-19. Study at large: Donors in the United States, Italy and Spain gave samples during acute or convalescent COVID-19. PBMCs, B-cell-depleted T cells, or T cells were the source of the cDNA or gDNA that made up the material.

How the authors handled the data: Amplification of reference gene primers was used by the study to estimate nucleated cell counts. Clones were sequenced by immunoSEQ multiplex PCR, and TCRdb holds only the in-frame ones, with some missing. V, J and clone size derive from that table, while D and trimming were established from the DNA sequence. The table lists some 300,000 clones, around 88% of them singletons. Germline CDR1 LGHDT, CDR2 YNNKEL (reference sequence). The V and J ends lost 4 bases and 7 bases, in that order; junction bases with no gene match: 4. CDR3 length equals 12 residues. Sequenced: peripheral blood. The chain combines TRBV3-1 (or the pseudogene TRBV3-2) with TRBJ2-7; 7 bases are a match to TRBD2. This receptor was taken from a woman aged 25 to 39 who had recovered from COVID-19. The CDR3 region has the DNA TGTGCCAGCAGCCGCGGGGGTCGGGAGCAGTACTTC. Translating gives CASSRGGREQYF.